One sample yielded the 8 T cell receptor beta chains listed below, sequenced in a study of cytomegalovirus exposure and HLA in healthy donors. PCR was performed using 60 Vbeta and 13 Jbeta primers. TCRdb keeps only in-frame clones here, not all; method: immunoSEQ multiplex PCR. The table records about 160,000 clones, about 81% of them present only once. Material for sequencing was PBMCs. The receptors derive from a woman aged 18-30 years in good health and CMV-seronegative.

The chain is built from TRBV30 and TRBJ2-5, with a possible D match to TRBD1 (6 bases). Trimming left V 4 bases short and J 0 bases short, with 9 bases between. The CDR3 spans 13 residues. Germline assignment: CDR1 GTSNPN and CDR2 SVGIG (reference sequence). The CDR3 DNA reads TGTGCCTGGACCAGGGGATACCAAGAGACCCAGTACTTC. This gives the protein CAWTRGYQETQYF.

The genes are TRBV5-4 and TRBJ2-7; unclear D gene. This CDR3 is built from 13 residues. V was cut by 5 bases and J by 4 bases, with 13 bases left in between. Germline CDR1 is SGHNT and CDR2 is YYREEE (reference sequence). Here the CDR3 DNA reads TGTGCCAGCAGTAACCCGAACGGGTACGAGCAGTACTTC. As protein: CASSNPNGYEQYF.

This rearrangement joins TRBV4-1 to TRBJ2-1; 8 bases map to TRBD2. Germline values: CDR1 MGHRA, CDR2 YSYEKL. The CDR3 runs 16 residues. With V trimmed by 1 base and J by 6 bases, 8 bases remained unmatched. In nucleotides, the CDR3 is TGCGCCAGCAGCCAAGTTTCCAGCGGGAGTCTCAATGAGCAGTTCTTC. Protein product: CASSQVSSGSLNEQFF.

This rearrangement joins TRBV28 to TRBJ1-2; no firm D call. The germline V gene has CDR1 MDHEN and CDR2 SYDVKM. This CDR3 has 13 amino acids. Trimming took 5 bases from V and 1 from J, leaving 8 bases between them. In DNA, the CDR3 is TGTGCCAGCAGTAAACATTTTAACTATGGCTACACCTTC. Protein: CASSKHFNYGYTF.

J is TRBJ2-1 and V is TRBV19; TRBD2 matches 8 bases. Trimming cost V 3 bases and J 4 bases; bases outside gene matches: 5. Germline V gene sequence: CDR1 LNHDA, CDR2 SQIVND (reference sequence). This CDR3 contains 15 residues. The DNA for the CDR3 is TGTGCCAGTAGTATGGCTAGCGGGCTTTACAATGAGCAGTTCTTC. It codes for CASSMASGLYNEQFF.

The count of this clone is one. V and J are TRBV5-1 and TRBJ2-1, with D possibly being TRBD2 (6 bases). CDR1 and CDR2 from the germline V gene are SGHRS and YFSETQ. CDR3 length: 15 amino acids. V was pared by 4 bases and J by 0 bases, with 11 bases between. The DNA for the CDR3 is TGCGCCAGCAGCCCAAGGACTACCTCCTACAATGAGCAGTTCTTC. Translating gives CASSPRTTSYNEQFF.

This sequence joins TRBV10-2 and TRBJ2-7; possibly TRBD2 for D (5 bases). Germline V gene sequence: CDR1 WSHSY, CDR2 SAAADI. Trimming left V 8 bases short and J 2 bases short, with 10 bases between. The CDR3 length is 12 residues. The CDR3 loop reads CASAGGTYEQYF. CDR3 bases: TGCGCCAGCGCGGGCGGCACCTACGAGCAGTACTTC.

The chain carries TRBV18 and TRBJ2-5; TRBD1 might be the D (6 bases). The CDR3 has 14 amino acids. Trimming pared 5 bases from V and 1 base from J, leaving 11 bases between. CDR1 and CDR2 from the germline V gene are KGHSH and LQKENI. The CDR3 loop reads CASSFDRLQETQYF. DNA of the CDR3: TGTGCCAGCTCATTCGACAGGCTCCAAGAGACCCAGTACTTC.